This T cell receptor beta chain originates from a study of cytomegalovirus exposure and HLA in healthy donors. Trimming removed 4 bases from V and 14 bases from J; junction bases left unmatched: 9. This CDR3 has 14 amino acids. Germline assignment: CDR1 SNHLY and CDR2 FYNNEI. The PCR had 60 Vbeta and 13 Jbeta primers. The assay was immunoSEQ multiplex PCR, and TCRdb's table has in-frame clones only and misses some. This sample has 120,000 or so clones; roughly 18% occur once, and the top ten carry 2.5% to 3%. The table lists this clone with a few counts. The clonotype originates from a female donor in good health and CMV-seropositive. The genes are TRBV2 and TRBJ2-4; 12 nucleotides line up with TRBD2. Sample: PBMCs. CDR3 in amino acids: CASSGLAGVTGEYF. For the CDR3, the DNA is TGTGCCAGCAGTGGACTAGCGGGAGTCACTGGGGAGTACTTC.